Listed here are 19 T cell receptor beta chains from one sample, sequenced in a study of human T cells and chemical hapten exposure. Stated time point: pre-sensitization, week 0. The treatment here: therapeutic diphenylcyclopropenone sensitization with weekly scalp DPC. Each CDR3 protein gets one entry after TCRdb re-called the RACE reads with MiXCR. Here the sample spans about 350,000 distinct CDR3 sequences, around 5.5% being singletons. The sequenced sample was whole blood, obtained in connection with sensitization to the hapten diphenylcyclopropenone (DPC). Every receptor here comes from a woman aged 18 to 35 with alopecia areata. Some clones in this sample may be carry-over from other donors' samples.

The rearrangement joins TRBV7-3 to TRBJ2-3, with unresolved D. The CDR3 has 14 residues. Germline V gives CDR1 SGHTA, CDR2 FQGTGA. Trimming took 4 bases from V and 4 from J, leaving 12 bases between them. CDR3 bases: TGTGCCAGCAGCTCGGACCCGATTTCAGATACGCAGTATTTT. It yields the protein CASSSDPISDTQYF.

This clonotype was counted ten times or more. The rearrangement joins TRBV25-1 to TRBJ1-2, with D possibly TRBD1 on 6 matching bases. The CDR3 is 13 residues long. Trimming removed 11 bases at V and 0 bases at J, with 13 bases between. The germline V gene has CDR1 MGHDK and CDR2 SYGVNS. The CDR3 here is CALGTPANYGYTF. Here the CDR3 DNA reads TGTGCCTTGGGGACACCTGCTAACTATGGCTACACCTTC.

This chain uses TRBV9 with TRBJ2-7, with D tentatively TRBD1 (5 bases). CDR1 is SGDLS, CDR2 YYNGEE, per germline. This CDR3 is 15 amino acids long. V lost 1 base and J lost 6, with 17 bases in between. This CDR3 is CASSVSIGAEGEQYF. CDR3 coding DNA: TGTGCCAGCAGCGTAAGTATAGGGGCGGAAGGCGAGCAGTACTTC.

The rearrangement uses TRBV10-3 and TRBJ1-5; D is ambiguous. The CDR3 is 14 residues long. From germline, CDR1 is ENHRY and CDR2 SYGVKD. V shed 6 bases and J shed 4 bases, with 13 bases lying between them. The CDR3: CAISPTGENQPQHF. The CDR3 DNA is TGTGCCATCAGCCCGACGGGAGAAAATCAGCCCCAGCATTTT.

This clonotype was seen ten or more times. The chain recombines TRBV20-1 with TRBJ2-1, with TRBD2 identical over 11 bases. CDR3 length equals 18 residues. V shed 5 bases, J shed 0 bases, and the junction held 12 bases outside the gene matches. In germline, CDR1 is DFQATT, CDR2 SNEGSKA (reference sequence). CDR3 coding DNA: TGCAGTGCTGGATCTCCGGGACTAGCGGTTTTCTCCTACAATGAGCAGTTCTTC. It translates to CSAGSPGLAVFSYNEQFF.

The sample holds many counts of this clonotype. The J gene is TRBJ2-3, the V gene TRBV20-1; TRBD2 agrees at 7 bases. CDR3 length: 15 amino acids. In germline, CDR1 is DFQATT, CDR2 SNEGSKA (reference sequence). With 4 bases clipped from V and 6 bases from J, the junction kept 13 bases outside the gene matches. CDR3 amino acids: CSANGLAEKVDTQYF. The CDR3 DNA follows: TGCAGTGCTAATGGGCTAGCGGAAAAAGTGGATACGCAGTATTTT.

V and J are TRBV28 and TRBJ2-3; D is undetermined. CDR3 length: 15 residues. Germline CDR1 is MDHEN and CDR2 is SYDVKM. Trimming removed 5 bases from V and 4 bases from J, with 16 bases in between. CDR3 sequence (DNA): TGTGCCAGCAGTCCCGACGGATTTGAGGCAGATACGCAGTATTTT. Translated, it gives CASSPDGFEADTQYF.

This clonotype was observed a handful of times. The J gene is TRBJ1-2, the V gene TRBV12-3 or TRBV12-4; D remains ambiguous. CDR3 size: 16 residues. V dropped 4 bases and J dropped 0 bases, with 15 bases sitting between them. The CDR3 DNA is TGTGCCAGCAGTTCGCAGAAAACGTTAGCTAACTATGGCTACACCTTC. Protein: CASSSQKTLANYGYTF.

The chain employs TRBV19 and TRBJ1-2; D is uncertain. V dropped 10 bases and J dropped 5 bases, with 17 bases sitting between them. Germline V lookup: CDR1 LNHDA, CDR2 SQIVND (reference sequence). The CDR3 is made up of 13 amino acids. DNA for the CDR3: TGTGCCACCACCATTGCCCCCGGATATGGCTACACCTTC. Amino acids: CATTIAPGYGYTF.

This clonotype was detected many times. This chain connects TRBV6-2 or TRBV6-3 to TRBJ1-5; D not resolved. This CDR3 contains 13 residues. Germline-derived CDR1 and CDR2 are MNHEY and SVGEGT. Trimming cost V 0 bases and J 3 bases, with 3 bases left between them. In nucleotides, the CDR3 is TGTGCCAGCAGTTACTCGACCAATCAGCCCCAGCATTTT. Encoded protein: CASSYSTNQPQHF.

This clonotype came up many times. The chain employs TRBV25-1 and TRBJ2-1, with TRBD1 as a possible D gene (5 bases). V was clipped by 8 bases and J by 9 bases, with 14 bases between them. This CDR3 contains 12 residues. CDR1 is MGHDK and CDR2 is SYGVNS in the germline V gene. For the CDR3, the DNA is TGTGCCAGCGCAAAGGACATCGGTGAGCAGTTCTTC. This codes for CASAKDIGEQFF.

Points on this clonotype: A much more abundant neighbour one base away suggests this may be a read error. The V gene is TRBV21-1, the J gene TRBJ2-7. TRBV21-1 represents a pseudogene. The CDR3 consists of 14 residues. CDR3 sequence (DNA): TGTGCCAGCAGCAATGATCTGCAATCCTACGAGCAGTACTTC. Protein: CASSNDLQSYEQYF.

In its sample, this clonotype was seen many times. J is TRBJ1-5 and V is TRBV7-2; maybe TRBD1 (5 bases). This CDR3 region has 15 residues. V lost 2 bases and J lost 4, with 12 bases in between. Germline V gene lookup returns CDR1 SGHTA and CDR2 FQGNSA. The CDR3 region is CASSLSLGGNQPQHF. The CDR3 DNA reads as TGTGCCAGCAGCTTAAGTTTGGGGGGGAATCAGCCCCAGCATTTT. The entire variable domain, with the rest obtained from reference TRBV7-2 and TRBJ1-5, is as follows: GAGVSQSPSNKVTEKGKDVELRCDPISGHTALYWYRQSLGQGLEFLIYFQGNSAPDKSGLPSDRFSAERTGGSVSTLTIQRTQQEDSAVYLCASSLSLGGNQPQHFGDGTRLSIL.

This clonotype was observed a few times. CDR3 residues: CASSQVGQSGYTF. CDR3 sequence (DNA): TGCGCCAGCAGCCAAGTCGGCCAGTCTGGCTACACCTTC. The chain combines TRBV4-1 with TRBJ1-2; D is ambiguous. The length of the CDR3 is 13 residues. Germline V gene lookup returns CDR1 MGHRA and CDR2 YSYEKL. The germline V and J ends were trimmed by 1 base and 7 bases, with 10 bases remaining between them.

The rearrangement uses TRBV28 and TRBJ2-7, with D perhaps matching TRBD2 (6 bases). This CDR3 is built from 13 residues. V was shortened by 7 bases and J by 7 bases, with 17 bases between the two germline ends. From germline, CDR1 is MDHEN and CDR2 SYDVKM. CDR3 region: CASNPGSSGEQYF. The CDR3 DNA is TGTGCCAGCAATCCCGGGAGCTCGGGGGAGCAGTACTTC. The complete variable domain, with remaining parts taken from reference TRBV28 and TRBJ2-7, reads DVKVTQSSRYLVKRTGEKVFLECVQDMDHENMFWYRQDPGLGLRLIYFSYDVKMKEKGDIPEGYSVSREKKERFSLILESASTNQTSMYLCASNPGSSGEQYFGPGTRLTVT.

This sequence joins TRBV28 and TRBJ1-1, with D possibly being TRBD1 (6 bases). V dropped 6 bases and J dropped 10 bases, with 21 bases sitting between them. Looked up from germline, CDR1 is MDHEN and CDR2 is SYDVKM. This CDR3 contains 14 residues. The CDR3 loop reads CASRGMGGGLSAFF. CDR3 coding DNA: TGTGCCAGCAGAGGAATGGGGGGGGGGCTGTCAGCTTTCTTT.

This chain connects TRBV6-2 or TRBV6-3 to TRBJ1-2; D not certain. Germline assignment: CDR1 MNHEY and CDR2 SVGEGT. The CDR3 loop spans 12 amino acids. Trimming removed 10 bases from V and 4 bases from J, with 13 bases in between. This CDR3 is CATLGLLYGYTF. The CDR3 DNA follows: TGTGCCACCCTGGGCCTGCTCTATGGCTACACCTTC.

This clonotype was seen many times. The CDR3: CSARYSNYEQYF. In nucleotides, the CDR3 is TGCAGTGCTAGATACTCCAACTACGAGCAGTACTTC. The J gene is TRBJ2-7, the V gene TRBV20-1; D uncertain. The CDR3 is 12 residues long. Germline V gives CDR1 DFQATT, CDR2 SNEGSKA (reference sequence). V shed 2 bases and J shed 3 bases, with 8 bases lying between them.

The table lists this clonotype with many counts. The chain employs TRBV29-1 and TRBJ2-5; D ambiguous. The CDR3 totals 12 residues. Looked up from germline, CDR1 is SQVTM and CDR2 is ANQGSEA. V was clipped by 4 bases and J by 4 bases, with 10 bases between them. The CDR3 bases are TGCAGCGTTGGAGCCAGTAGAGAGACCCAGTACTTC. Protein product: CSVGASRETQYF.